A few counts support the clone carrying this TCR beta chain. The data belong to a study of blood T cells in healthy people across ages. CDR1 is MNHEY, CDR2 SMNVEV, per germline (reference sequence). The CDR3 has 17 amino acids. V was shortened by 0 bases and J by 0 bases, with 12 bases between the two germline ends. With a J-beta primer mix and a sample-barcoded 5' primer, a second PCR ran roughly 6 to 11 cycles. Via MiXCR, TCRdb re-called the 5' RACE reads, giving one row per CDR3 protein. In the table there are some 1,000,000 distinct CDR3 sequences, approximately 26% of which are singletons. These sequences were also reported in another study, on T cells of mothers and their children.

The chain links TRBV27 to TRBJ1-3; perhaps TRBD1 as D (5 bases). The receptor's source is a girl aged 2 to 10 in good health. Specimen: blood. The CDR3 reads CASSLSALGTSGNTIYF. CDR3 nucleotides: TGTGCCAGCAGTTTATCGGCTTTAGGGACCTCTGGAAACACCATATATTTT.